The table lists the clone carrying this TCR beta chain with a count of one. No antigen is known for it. Clones were read by immunoSEQ multiplex PCR, and TCRdb kept only the in-frame ones, dropping some. The sample consists of about 42,000 clones, roughly 79% of them appearing once. The sort gate was single viable CD3+CD4+CD8-CD45RO+ cells for memory CD4+ T cells. After thawing, CD4+ T cells were positively selected. Per germline, CDR1 MNHNS and CDR2 SASEGT. This CDR3 is built from 12 residues. Trimming left V 2 bases short and J 8 bases short, with 9 bases between. This sample is drawn from a study of memory CD4+ T cells and cytomegalovirus serostatus. Study-wide context: Of the healthy Belgian adults, fewer than 10 were CMV seropositive and approximately 25 seronegative. Study-level findings and limits: Median bootstrapped AUC for CMV status was approximately 0.96 originally, 0.75 to 0.91 US-trained. Suggested: most of the CMV-linked TCR signature lies in CD4+ memory cells.

The rearrangement joins TRBV6-1 to TRBJ1-2; no firm D call. Sequencing was performed on memory CD4+ T cells from blood. This sequence originates from an adult in good health and CMV-seronegative. The CDR3 nucleotides are TGTGCCAGCAGTGAATGGCCTAAGGGCTACACCTTC. Amino acids: CASSEWPKGYTF.